One sample yielded the 25 T cell receptor beta chains listed below, sequenced in a study of immune heterogeneity within non-small cell lung tumors. A first 10-cycle multiplex round used 32 V-gene and 13 J-gene primers on TCR beta CDR3. TCRdb reanalysed the multiplex PCR reads using MiXCR and keeps one entry per CDR3 protein. This table has under 3,500 distinct CDR3 sequences, roughly 45% appearing once. Template came from bulk tumor genomic DNA, at roughly 580 ng per sample. Surgical sampling yielded several biopsies per primary tumor (spaced far apart). Patients with untreated, newly diagnosed non-small cell lung cancer underwent curative surgery. Sample: lung tumor tissue. Every receptor here comes from a man aged 55 to 70 with non-small cell lung cancer.

This clonotype appeared a few times. In DNA, the CDR3 is TGTGCCAGTAGTCTCAACCCCTATAGCGGGAGAAGATACAATGAGCAGTTCTTC. Its translation is CASSLNPYSGRRYNEQFF. The chain carries TRBV19 and TRBJ2-1; 9 nucleotides agree with TRBD2. Germline assignment: CDR1 LNHDA and CDR2 SQIVND (reference sequence). V was pared by 5 bases and J by 4 bases, with 15 bases of the junction left unmatched. The CDR3 runs to 18 residues.

J is TRBJ2-1 and V is TRBV12-3 or TRBV12-4; no clear D. CDR3 length: 15 amino acids. Trimming stripped 3 bases from V and 7 bases from J, with 16 bases between. The CDR3 coding sequence is TGTGCCAGCAGTTTCGGTGCTACCTTGGGAAATGAGCAGTTCTTC. This sequence encodes CASSFGATLGNEQFF.

The chain uses TRBV6-2 or TRBV6-3 and TRBJ2-7; D is perhaps TRBD1 (6 bases). Trimming removed 4 bases at V and 2 bases at J, with 18 bases between. The germline gives CDR1 MNHEY, CDR2 SVGEGT. The CDR3 is made up of 16 amino acids. CDR3 sequence: CASSSHTTRGTYEQYF. In DNA, the CDR3 is TGTGCCAGCAGTTCCCACACGACCAGGGGAACCTACGAGCAGTACTTC.

By its share, this clonotype is medium-sized. This chain joins TRBV12-3 or TRBV12-4 and TRBJ1-2; 9 nucleotides agree with TRBD1. This CDR3 spans 14 amino acids. Losses at the gene ends were 5 bases for V and 3 bases for J; bases not matched to a gene: 4. The CDR3 sequence: CASSGGQGHYGYTF. The CDR3 coding sequence is TGTGCCAGCAGTGGGGGACAGGGCCACTATGGCTACACCTTC.

This clonotype occurred a few times. Here the CDR3 reads CASSLGGPRGTQYF. As DNA, the CDR3 is TGTGCCAGCAGCTTAGGGGGACCCCGCGGGACCCAGTACTTC. This rearrangement joins TRBV11-3 to TRBJ2-5; either TRBD1 or TRBD2 may fit D (5 bases each). V dropped 1 base and J dropped 7 bases, with 13 bases sitting between them. The CDR3 consists of 14 residues. Germline loops: CDR1 SGHNT, CDR2 YENEEA.

The chain combines TRBV3-1 with TRBJ2-1; TRBD2 is a possible D gene (5 bases). The V gene's germline CDR1 is LGHDT and CDR2 YNNKEL (reference sequence). V was pared by 7 bases and J by 8 bases, with 18 bases between. The CDR3 length is 14 residues. CDR3 sequence: CASTPRGKGDEQFF. CDR3 nucleotide sequence: TGTGCCAGCACCCCACGGGGAAAGGGCGATGAGCAGTTCTTC.

This clonotype is termed medium-sized. The chain links TRBV7-3 to TRBJ2-1; a possible D gene is TRBD2 (5 bases). CDR1 and CDR2 (germline): SGHTA, FQGTGA. Trimming stripped 5 bases from V and 3 bases from J, with 14 bases between. The CDR3 has 15 residues. The CDR3 spells CASSPQAGNYNEQFF. The CDR3 DNA follows: TGTGCCAGCAGCCCCCAAGCCGGGAACTACAATGAGCAGTTCTTC. The full variable domain, with the rest looked up from reference TRBV7-3 and TRBJ2-1, is GAGVSQTPSNKVTEKGKYVELRCDPISGHTALYWYRQSLGQGPEFLIYFQGTGAADDSGLPNDRFFAVRPEGSVSTLKIQRTERGDSAVYLCASSPQAGNYNEQFFGPGTRLTVL.

This clonotype is medium-sized within its sample. The V call is TRBV20-1, the J call TRBJ2-7, with D perhaps matching TRBD1 (6 bases). The V gene lost 3 bases and the J gene lost 5 bases, with 8 bases spanning the gap. CDR3 length equals 11 residues. CDR1 DFQATT and CDR2 SNEGSKA come from the germline V gene (reference sequence). The CDR3 sequence: CSASRGHEQYV. In nucleotides, the CDR3 is TGCAGTGCTAGCAGGGGACACGAGCAGTACGTC.

V is TRBV5-5 and J is TRBJ2-1, with a weak D call TRBD2 (5 bases). V lost 2 bases, J lost 7 bases, and 7 bases lay in between. The germline V gene encodes CDR1 SGHKS and CDR2 YYEKEE (reference sequence). CDR3 length: 12 residues. The chain's CDR3 is CASSFLANEQFF. In nucleotides, the CDR3 is TGTGCCAGCAGCTTCTTAGCGAATGAGCAGTTCTTC.

This clonotype appeared a few times. V and J are TRBV28 and TRBJ2-7; a possible D gene is TRBD2 (6 bases). The CDR3 runs 14 residues. The V and J ends lost 3 bases and 12 bases respectively, with 21 bases between them. Germline V gene data show CDR1 as MDHEN and CDR2 as SYDVKM. The CDR3 sequence is CASSLDRLAEGRYF. For the CDR3, the DNA is TGTGCCAGCAGTTTGGACCGATTAGCGGAAGGGCGGTACTTC.

There are a few counts of this clonotype. This sequence may be a read error, since a much larger clone differs from it by one base. The V call is TRBV5-1, the J call TRBJ2-2; no reliable D call. Per the germline V gene, CDR1 is SGHRS and CDR2 is YFSETQ. This CDR3 is 11 amino acids long. CDR3 sequence: CVSKGTGELFF. The CDR3 DNA follows: TGCGTCAGCAAGGGCACCGGGGAGCTGTTTTTT.

In its sample, this clonotype is medium-sized. The chain recombines TRBV20-1 with TRBJ2-1, with 8 bases fitting TRBD2. CDR3 size: 14 residues. The germline CDR1 and CDR2 sequences are DFQATT and SNEGSKA (reference sequence). Germline trimming cut 3 bases from V and 6 bases from J; bases unmatched to any gene: 7. Written as DNA, the CDR3 is TGCAGTGCTAGGTCTATCGGGAGGGCCAATGAGCAGTTCTTC. Residues: CSARSIGRANEQFF.

In its sample, this clonotype is medium-sized. J is TRBJ2-3 and V is TRBV2, with 7 bases aligning to TRBD2. V was pared by 7 bases and J by 4 bases, with 11 bases of the junction left unmatched. The CDR3 is made up of 15 amino acids. Germline loops: CDR1 SNHLY, CDR2 FYNNEI. The CDR3 protein is CASNSMGGFADTQYF. CDR3 DNA: TGTGCCAGCAACTCGATGGGAGGGTTCGCAGATACGCAGTATTTT.

In regard to this clonotype: No conserved phenylalanine or tryptophan is present at the end of the CDR3, so a read error is the likely explanation. The DNA is left out, because the CDR3 cannot be placed on it with certainty; the CDR3 is given as TCRdb lists it. The chain is built from TRBV15 and TRBJ2-3; the table assigns TRBD1, which was not confirmed against the DNA. Germline-derived CDR1 and CDR2 are LNHNV and YYDKDF (reference sequence). The CDR3 has 20 amino acids, counting both end residues. CDR3 in amino acids: CYAMPPAEIWGPRTFSTSAP.

This clonotype is labeled as medium-sized. V gene TRBV20-1 combines with J gene TRBJ2-2; 8 bases are a match to TRBD2. Germline V CDR1 and CDR2: DFQATT, SNEGSKA (reference sequence). V dropped 3 bases and J dropped 4; count of bases not matched to a gene: 7. This CDR3 contains 15 residues. The DNA of the CDR3 is TGCAGTGCTAGTATCGGGGGGGCGGGCACCGGGGAGCTGTTTTTT. Residues: CSASIGGAGTGELFF.

This clonotype is termed medium-sized. V usage is TRBV19 and J usage is TRBJ2-2; D gene uncertain. The V and J ends lost 7 bases and 8 bases respectively, with 2 bases between them. Per the germline V gene, CDR1 is LNHDA and CDR2 is SQIVND (reference sequence). The CDR3 contains 9 residues. CDR3 sequence (DNA): TGTGCCAGTAAGGGGGAGCTGTTTTTT. Translating gives CASKGELFF.

The chain links TRBV28 to TRBJ2-2, with TRBD1 identical over 10 bases. The CDR3 length is 15 residues. In germline, CDR1 is MDHEN, CDR2 SYDVKM. The junction had 4 bases not matched to a gene; V was cut back by 4 bases and J by 5 bases. The CDR3 is CASSSGTGDTGELFF. Written as DNA, the CDR3 is TGTGCCAGCAGTTCCGGGACAGGGGATACCGGGGAGCTGTTTTTT.

Note on this clonotype: A much larger clone differs from this one at a single base, so this may be a read error. The chain recombines TRBV29-1 with TRBJ1-2; no definite D call. The V end lost 4 bases, the J end lost 0 bases, and 9 bases lay between the germline ends. Germline assignment: CDR1 SQVTM and CDR2 ANQGSEA. The CDR3 length is 13 residues. This chain's CDR3 is CSVVDVTNYGYTF. Written as DNA, the CDR3 is TGCAGCGTTGTTGATGTTACTAACTATGGCTACACCTTC.

By share of the sample, this clonotype is medium-sized. V is TRBV3-1 and J is TRBJ2-1, with TRBD2 identical over 7 bases. With V trimmed by 4 bases and J by 10 bases, 7 bases remained unmatched. The CDR3 has 13 residues. Per germline, CDR1 LGHDT and CDR2 YNNKEL (reference sequence). CDR3: CASSRTSLREQFF. The DNA of the CDR3 is TGTGCCAGCAGCCGGACTAGTTTGCGGGAGCAGTTCTTC.

This rearrangement joins TRBV20-1 to TRBJ1-1; unclear D gene. Germline V gene sequence: CDR1 DFQATT, CDR2 SNEGSKA (reference sequence). The V end lost 0 bases, the J end lost 4 bases, and 6 bases lay between the germline ends. The CDR3 sequence is 12 residues long. The CDR3 reads CSAREVGTEAFF. The DNA for the CDR3 is TGCAGTGCTAGAGAGGTCGGCACTGAAGCTTTCTTT.

There are a few counts of this clonotype. The chain couples TRBV15 to TRBJ2-7; 10 bases fit TRBD1. The CDR3 spans 16 residues. V lost 1 base, J lost 5 bases, and 8 bases stayed unmatched. The germline CDR1 and CDR2 sequences are LNHNV and YYDKDF (reference sequence). The CDR3 region is CATSRASSTGGDEQYF. CDR3 nucleotides: TGTGCCACCAGCAGAGCCTCCTCGACAGGGGGCGACGAGCAGTACTTC.

The chain has TRBV6-1 and TRBJ1-1; D gene unclear. The CDR3 contains 13 residues. The V end lost 5 bases, the J end lost 5 bases, and 12 bases lay between the germline ends. The germline V gene encodes CDR1 MNHNS and CDR2 SASEGT. CDR3 in DNA: TGTGCCAGCAGTCAACAGATAAGGACTGAAGCTTTCTTT. It codes for CASSQQIRTEAFF.

This sequence joins TRBV7-2 and TRBJ1-2; D is ambiguous. This CDR3 comprises 15 residues. Trimming took 1 base from V and 3 from J, leaving 12 bases between them. Per germline, CDR1 SGHTA and CDR2 FQGNSA. The CDR3 DNA is TGTGCCAGCAGCTTAGGTTCGGCCAGCTACTATGGCTACACCTTC. It specifies CASSLGSASYYGYTF.

There are many counts of this clonotype. The chain combines TRBV4-2 with TRBJ1-1; a weak D match, TRBD1 (5 bases). V lost 1 base and J lost 6, with 15 bases in between. CDR1 and CDR2 (germline): LGHNA, YNFKEQ. The CDR3 is made up of 15 amino acids. In DNA, the CDR3 is TGTGCCAGCAGCCAAGTGTGGGGGTCCGGCGCTGAAGCTTTCTTT. This encodes CASSQVWGSGAEAFF.

This clonotype showed up just a few times. The chain is built from TRBV2 and TRBJ2-5; D is unresolved. V was pared by 0 bases and J by 2 bases, with 13 bases between. The CDR3 loop spans 16 amino acids. Germline loops: CDR1 SNHLY, CDR2 FYNNEI. The CDR3 nucleotides are TGTGCCAGCAGTGAAGCTTTCGAGGTTTTTCAAGAGACCCAGTACTTC. The encoded protein is CASSEAFEVFQETQYF. Variable domain in full (rest from reference TRBV2 and TRBJ2-5): EPEVTQTPSHQVTQMGQEVILRCVPISNHLYFYWYRQILGQKVEFLVSFYNNEISEKSEIFDDQFSVERPDGSNFTLKIRSTKLEDSAMYFCASSEAFEVFQETQYFGPGTRLLVL.